These T cell receptor beta chains were read from a single sample in a study of blood T cell repertoires in COVID-19. Data came from immunoSEQ multiplex PCR; TCRdb stores just in-frame clones and leaves some out. The sample contains tens of thousands of clones, about 89% of which appear only once. The source material was peripheral blood. These receptor sequences come from a man between 50 and 59 years old with COVID-19, enrolled during active disease. Each CDR3 is given with its conserved first and last residue.

cdr3_aa	cdr3_length	v_call
CASSFLFRDRGRQDEQFF	18	TRBV7-8
CASSPQDRSSSGNTIYF	17	TRBV18
CASSFGGGSNQPQHF	15	TRBV5-4
CASSLVPHNEQFF	13	TRBV7-2
CASSETLGTGGNLVGYTF	18	TRBV6-1
CASSRTGTSGGTGTGELFF	19	TRBV7-3
CASSMGQLNTEAFF	14	TRBV19
CASSGTGLINTEAFF	15	TRBV25-1
CAWRVAGSYNEQFF	14	TRBV30
CASSQLRTPYEQYF	14	TRBV4-2
CATSSRSGGGSSSYEQYF	18	TRBV15
CASSSSGGGDEQFF	14	TRBV5-6
CASSRGGARGPSTDTQYF	18	TRBV5-1
CASSPTGGNNSPLHF	15	TRBV6-4
CASSYSTADRQYF	13	TRBV6-6
CASSRPGLPLHF	12	TRBV7-9
CATSRTGGNLGNTIYF	16	TRBV15
CASRQIFNYGYTF	13	TRBV5-8
CAWSSTRTGVQPQHF	15	TRBV30
CASASPYTF	9	TRBV6-1
CASRRESAEAFF	12	TRBV2
CASSQDYTGSGNTIYF	16	TRBV4-2
CASSFWTGEDTEAFF	15	TRBV5-4
CASSQDLWTDNYGYTF	16	TRBV4-3
CASSMLASGGNSPLHF	16	TRBV19
CASSYPGTVNTGELFF	16	TRBV6-2/TRBV6-3
CASSITGAGGHEQYF	15	TRBV11-3
CASSLAAWTGPSNTGELFF	19	TRBV7-7
CASSETELSYGYTF	14	TRBV2
CATSGTADEAFF	12	TRBV15
CASSYYLTPSYEQYF	15	TRBV27
CASSLRAGVGHTEAFF	16	TRBV5-1
CAISDGTGDQPQHF	14	TRBV10-3
CASSRTGPGELFF	13	TRBV14
CASSQDRRDVEFF	13	TRBV4-2
CAIRAEGQGSQPQHF	15	TRBV10-3
CASSPPLRGGYGYTF	15	TRBV18
CATSDSGGGNQPQHF	15	TRBV24-1
CASSNMVGGEQYF	13	TRBV5-4
CSALGLAGSHEQYF	14	TRBV29-1
CASSPRQGTNTGELFF	16	TRBV6-4
CASSTPAADNNSPLHF	16	TRBV9
CASGPGQNYEQYF	13	TRBV4-2
CAWGGGDNSPLHF	13	TRBV30
CASSEVFPRFTGNTIYF	17	TRBV6-1
CASSPVGQHNSPLHF	15	TRBV7-2
CASSLGGQTRDTQYF	15	TRBV9
CASSLGQGLQETQYF	15	TRBV28
CASSLVAGGDFYNEQFF	17	TRBV5-6
CASSGLLDSYGYTF	14	TRBV6-2/TRBV6-3
CASSQNGGPHQPQHF	15	TRBV11-2
CASSPTQVRRAYNEQFF	17	TRBV18
CAAKDKGVYGYTF	13	TRBV19
CASSVQSTRQETQYF	15	TRBV5-1
CASSSGVDTQYF	12	TRBV7-9
CAWEPLAGVGKNEQFF	16	TRBV30